This TCR beta chain emerged from a study of early stage breast cancer tumors. Overall study: Of some 15 invasive breast tumors, about twelve were hormone receptor-positive, HER2-negative.

Using immunoSEQ multiplex PCR, the repertoire was profiled, and TCRdb retains in-frame clones only, with some absent. The sample includes some 47,000 clones, around 83% of them seen just once. The CDR3 totals 17 residues. V was trimmed by 0 bases and J by 4 bases, leaving 16 bases between them. CDR1 is LNHNV and CDR2 is YYDKDF in the germline V gene (reference sequence). Specimen: blood. The clonotype was recovered from a person between 50 and 60 years old with breast cancer. This chain joins TRBV15 and TRBJ1-5; possibly TRBD1 for D (6 bases). This CDR3 reads CATSRERLEGGNQPQHF. The CDR3 DNA is TGTGCCACCAGCAGAGAGAGGCTAGAGGGGGGAAATCAGCCCCAGCATTTT. The variable domain in full, with the rest retrieved from reference TRBV15 and TRBJ1-5, is DAMVIQNPRYQVTQFGKPVTLSCSQTLNHNVMYWYQQKSSQAPKLLFHYYDKDFNNEADTPDNFQSRRPNTSFCFLDIRSPGLGDTAMYLCATSRERLEGGNQPQHFGDGTRLSIL.